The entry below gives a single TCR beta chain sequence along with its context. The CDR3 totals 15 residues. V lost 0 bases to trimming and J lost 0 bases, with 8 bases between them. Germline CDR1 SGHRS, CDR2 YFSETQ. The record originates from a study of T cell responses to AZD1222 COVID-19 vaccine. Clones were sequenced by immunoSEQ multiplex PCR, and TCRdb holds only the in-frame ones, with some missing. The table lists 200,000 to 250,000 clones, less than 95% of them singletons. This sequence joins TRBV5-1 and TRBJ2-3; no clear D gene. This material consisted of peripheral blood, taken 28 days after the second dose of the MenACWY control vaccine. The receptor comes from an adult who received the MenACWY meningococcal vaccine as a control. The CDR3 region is CASSLAAVSTDTQYF. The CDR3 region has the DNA TGCGCCAGCAGCTTGGCGGCCGTGAGCACAGATACGCAGTATTTT.